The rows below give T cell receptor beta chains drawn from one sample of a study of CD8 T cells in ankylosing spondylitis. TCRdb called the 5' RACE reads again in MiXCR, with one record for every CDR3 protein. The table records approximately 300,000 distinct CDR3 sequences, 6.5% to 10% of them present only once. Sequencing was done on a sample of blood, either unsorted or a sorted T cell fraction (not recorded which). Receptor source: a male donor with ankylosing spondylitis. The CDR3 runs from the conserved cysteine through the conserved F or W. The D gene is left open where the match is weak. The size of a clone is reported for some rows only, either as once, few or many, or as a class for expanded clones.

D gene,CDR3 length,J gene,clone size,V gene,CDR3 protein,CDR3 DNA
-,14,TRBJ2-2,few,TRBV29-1,CSVEVSAGTGELFF,TGCAGCGTTGAAGTGTCAGCCGGAACCGGGGAGCTGTTTTTT
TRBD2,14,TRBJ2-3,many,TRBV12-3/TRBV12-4,CASSLAGGGDTQYF,TGTGCCAGCAGTTTAGCGGGGGGGGGAGATACGCAGTATTTT
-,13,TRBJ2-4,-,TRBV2,CASSISLGDIQYF,TGTGCCAGCAGTATATCATTGGGTGACATTCAGTACTTC
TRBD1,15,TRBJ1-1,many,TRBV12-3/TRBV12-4,CASSRAASGGTEAFF,TGTGCCAGCAGCCGAGCCGCTTCAGGGGGCACTGAAGCTTTCTTT
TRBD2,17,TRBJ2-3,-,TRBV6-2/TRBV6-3,CASSRTYSGSFPDTQYF,TGTGCCAGCAGTCGAACCTATAGCGGGAGTTTCCCAGATACGCAGTATTTT
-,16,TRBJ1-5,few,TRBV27,CASRDLKGVSNQPQHF,TGTGCCAGCAGGGACTTGAAAGGGGTCAGCAATCAGCCCCAGCATTTT
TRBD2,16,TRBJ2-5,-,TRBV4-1,CASSQNPGTSGETQYF,TGCGCCAGCAGCCAAAATCCCGGGACTAGCGGGGAGACCCAGTACTTC
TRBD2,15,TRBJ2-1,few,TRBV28,CASSLYSGANNEQFF,TGTGCCAGCAGTTTGTACAGCGGGGCAAACAATGAGCAGTTCTTC
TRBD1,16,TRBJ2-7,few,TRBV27,CASSFQGQSSSYEQYF,TGTGCCAGCAGTTTCCAGGGACAGTCAAGCTCCTACGAGCAGTACTTC
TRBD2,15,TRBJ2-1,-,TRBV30,CAWSAAGVAYNEQFF,TGTGCCTGGAGCGCGGCGGGAGTGGCCTACAATGAGCAGTTCTTC
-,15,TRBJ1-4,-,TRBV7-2,CASSTYRVVREKLFF,TGTGCCAGCAGCACCTACAGGGTGGTACGGGAAAAACTGTTTTTT
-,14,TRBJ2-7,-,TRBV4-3,CASSQYRGSYEQYF,TGCGCCAGCAGCCAATATAGGGGGTCCTACGAGCAGTACTTC
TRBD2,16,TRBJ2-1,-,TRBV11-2,CASSLGRASGRNEQFF,TGTGCCAGCAGCTTAGGGCGGGCTAGCGGGAGGAATGAGCAGTTCTTC
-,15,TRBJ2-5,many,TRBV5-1,CASSFGSVIQETQYF,TGCGCCAGCAGCTTTGGTTCAGTGATCCAAGAGACCCAGTACTTC
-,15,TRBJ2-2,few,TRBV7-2,CASGGRGGESGELFF,TGTGCCAGCGGAGGGAGGGGGGGCGAATCCGGGGAGCTGTTTTTT
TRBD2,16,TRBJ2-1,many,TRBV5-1,CASSLEAGGPLNEQFF,TGCGCCAGCAGCTTAGAAGCGGGAGGGCCACTAAATGAGCAGTTCTTC
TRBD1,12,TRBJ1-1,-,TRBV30,CAWGWDRGPGFF,TGTGCCTGGGGGTGGGACAGGGGGCCCGGATTCTTT
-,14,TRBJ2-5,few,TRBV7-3,CASSLTPGGETQYF,TGTGCCAGCAGCTTAACCCCCGGGGGAGAGACCCAGTACTTC
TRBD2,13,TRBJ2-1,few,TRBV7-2,CAGREAGGNEQFF,TGTGCCGGGAGGGAGGCGGGAGGGAATGAGCAGTTCTTC
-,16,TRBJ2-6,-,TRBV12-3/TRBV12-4,CASSPRAPTGANVLTF,TGTGCCAGCAGCCCGAGAGCGCCCACTGGGGCCAACGTCCTGACTTTC
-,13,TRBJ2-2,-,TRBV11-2,CASSLVEVGELFF,TGTGCCAGCAGCTTAGTGGAGGTCGGGGAGCTGTTTTTT
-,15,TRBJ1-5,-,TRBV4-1,CASSQEVTGGQPQHF,TGCGCCAGCAGCCAAGAGGTGACAGGCGGTCAGCCCCAGCATTTT
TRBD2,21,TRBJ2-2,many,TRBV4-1,CASSQDWSGASGRVYTGELFF,TGCGCCAGCAGCCAAGATTGGTCCGGGGCTAGCGGGAGGGTTTACACCGGGGAGCTGTTTTTT
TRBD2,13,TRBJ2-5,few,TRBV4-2,CASRLAGHETQYF,TGTGCCAGCAGACTAGCGGGACACGAGACCCAGTACTTC
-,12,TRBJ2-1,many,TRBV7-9,CASSFTGNEQFF,TGTGCCAGCAGCTTCACAGGGAATGAGCAGTTCTTC
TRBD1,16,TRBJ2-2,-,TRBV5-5,CASSLMTGFNTGELFF,TGTGCCAGCAGCTTGATGACAGGGTTCAACACCGGGGAGCTGTTTTTT
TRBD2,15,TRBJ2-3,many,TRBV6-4,CASSERERETDTQYF,TGTGCCAGCAGTGAAAGGGAGCGGGAGACAGATACGCAGTATTTT
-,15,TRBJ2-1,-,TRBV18,CASSPSLGGDNEQFF,TGTGCCAGCTCACCATCTCTGGGCGGTGACAATGAGCAGTTCTTC